The clone carrying this T cell receptor (beta chain) has a handful of counts. Its specificity is not known. The data were obtained in a study of beta chain features in type 1 diabetes. Reverse transcribing all isolated RNA meant expressed TCRB transcripts were sequenced. Sequencing of naive, central memory and regulatory T cell samples gave an average of about 3.7 million reads. Here immunoSEQ multiplex PCR was the method, and the copy in TCRdb shows in-frame clones only, minus some. The sample has hundreds of thousands of clones; more than 13% are singletons. Study findings and constraints: TCRB repertoires of naive, central memory and Treg cells appeared more similar among patients than among healthy donors. Significant though moderate, a shortening of TCRB CDR3s appeared in all four CD4+ subsets of Type 1 diabetes patients.

The CDR3 covers 15 residues. CDR1 and CDR2 (germline): GTSNPN, SVGIG (reference sequence). Unmatched junction bases numbered 6, after V lost 2 bases and J lost 1 base. The origin of this receptor is a man in his late teens or twenties with type 1 diabetes. V and J are TRBV30 and TRBJ2-3; 7 bases line up with TRBD2. Sequenced: naive CD4+ T cells from blood. CDR3: CAWSLTGGGTDTQYF. For the CDR3, the DNA is TGTGCCTGGAGTCTAACGGGGGGAGGCACAGATACGCAGTATTTT. Supplemented by reference TRBV30 and TRBJ2-3, the full variable domain reads SQTIHQWPATLVQPVGSPLSLECTVEGTSNPNLYWYRQAAGRGLQLLFYSVGIGQISSEVPQNLSASRPQDRQFILSSKKLLLSDSGFYLCAWSLTGGGTDTQYFGPGTRLTVL.